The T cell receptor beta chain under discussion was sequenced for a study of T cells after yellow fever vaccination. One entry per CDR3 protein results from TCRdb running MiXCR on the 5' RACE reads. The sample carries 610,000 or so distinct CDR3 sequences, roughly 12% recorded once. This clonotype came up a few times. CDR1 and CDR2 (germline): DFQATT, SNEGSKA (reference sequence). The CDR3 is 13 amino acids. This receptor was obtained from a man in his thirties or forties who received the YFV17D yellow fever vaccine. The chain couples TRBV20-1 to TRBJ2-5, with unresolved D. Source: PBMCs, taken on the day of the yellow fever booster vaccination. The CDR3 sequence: CTTESGSRETQYF. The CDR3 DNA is TGCACAACCGAATCCGGGTCCAGAGAGACCCAGTACTTC.